This TCR beta chain was sequenced during a study of blood T cell repertoires in COVID-19 (dated by TCRdb to between 2020 and 2021). Study-wide context: Samples from collaborators originated in the United States, Italy and Spain and spanned both the acute and convalescent phases of COVID-19. The material from the prospective study consisted of cDNA or gDNA derived from T cells, B-cell-depleted T cells, or PBMCs. Subjects who had been exposed to COVID-19, were actively infected with it, or had recovered from it provided the deeply sampled blood TCRbeta repertoires that made up the dataset. A freely available public database, intended as a resource for researchers studying the immune response to SARS-CoV-2, is where the repertoires were released. Samples were obtained from the ongoing ImmuneRACE study (first 160 participants) and from over a thousand subjects provided by 6 global collaborators. The sample metadata nearly always contained a de-identified subject ID, COVID-19 status, age in years and sex. HLA class I and class II types, where available, came from metadata supplied by the sample provider rather than from assay-based typing.

Whole blood was collected in K2EDTA tubes by collaborating institutions according to the institutions' own protocols. Collaborator samples were shipped for TCRbeta analysis as frozen whole blood, isolated PBMCs, or DNA extracted from either sample type. To note about this clone: What antigen it recognizes has not been identified. The record has no base qualities; no much larger clone is one base away.

Study-wide conclusions, independent of this receptor: Clinical and demographic metadata were provided uncurated, with the amount varying by source and participant.

The immunoSEQ Assay, a bias-controlled multiplex PCR, was used to amplify TCRbeta CDR3 regions from genomic DNA. On the authors' methods: The number of nucleated cells in each sample was estimated by amplification of reference gene primers within the assay. To quantify the absolute abundance of each unique TCRbeta CDR3 rearrangement, sequence reads were collapsed and filtered. For each sample, productive Simpson clonality was calculated as the square root of Simpson's diversity index across productive rearrangements. This is the immuneACCESS table as TCRdb keeps it, with only in-frame sequences that have V and J called. A part of the clones is gone; compared with another copy, unresolved V genes explain less than half, and the rest is unexplained. From that table come the V and J calls and clone size; the DNA was used to work out D and trimming. The sample records roughly 54,000 clones, 90% to 95% of which are singletons. Together, the top ten hold 7.3% of the sample.

Trimming takes 2 bases from V and 0 bases from J, and the germline ends sit 14 bases apart. In the germline V gene, CDR1 corresponds to MGHRA and CDR2 to YSYEKL. The cysteine opens and the phenylalanine closes a CDR3 of 17 amino acids. The entry retains the CDR3 DNA only, 51 bases that are in frame from base 1. This chain is built from TRBV4-1 and TRBJ1-3, and TRBD1 may be the D gene, going by 6 matching bases. This TCR derives from a woman aged 60-75 years with active or convalescent COVID-19. The sequenced sample consisted of peripheral blood. The CDR3 protein is CASSQQGGSFSGNTIYF. The nucleotide sequence is TGCGCCAGCAGCCAACAAGGGGGATCCTTCTCTGGAAACACCATATATTTT.